This note documents a single TCR beta chain sequence. Its antigen is unidentified. Regions amplified from RNA transcripts were the TCR beta CDR3 regions. The TCR CDR3 was amplified in a first-round RT-PCR using the HTBI primer set. A single record per CDR3 protein comes from TCRdb applying MiXCR to the multiplex PCR reads. This sample has 300,000 to 400,000 distinct CDR3 sequences; less than 15% occur once, and the top ten carry roughly 8.3%. The data originate from a study of T cells in Graves' hyperthyroidism and ophthalmopathy. The study, taken as a whole, reports: Prediction of ophthalmopathy progression came a median approximately 7 months pre-onset. Separating ophthalmopathy from stable hyperthyroidism was achieved by a 13 V-J model.

Any patient presenting with uncontrolled infection, other autoimmune disease, pregnancy or lactation was left out. Diagnostic decisions used clinical symptoms, serum thyroxine and TRAb, thyroid ultrasound and orbital computed tomography. The germline V gene encodes CDR1 LNHNV and CDR2 YYDKDF (reference sequence). J gave up 10 bases and V 0 bases, and 15 bases lay outside the gene matches. The CDR3 totals 19 residues. The clonotype originates from a woman aged 18-29 years with Graves' hyperthyroidism. This chain links TRBV15 with TRBJ2-1; 13 nucleotides align to TRBD2. Sequencing used blood. The CDR3 DNA sequence: TGTGCCACCAGCAGAGACGGGGGGGGACTAGCGGGATGGGTAGGGGAGCAGTTCTTC. It is translated as CATSRDGGGLAGWVGEQFF.